This T cell receptor (beta chain) was identified during a study of CD8+CD57+ T cells in acquired aplastic anemia. Looking at the study overall: The average for DNA from sorted CD4+ and CD8+ cells was 3 to 3.5 ug.

In the case of this clonotype: Its antigen is not known.

Genomic DNA acted as the template from which TCR beta VDJ combination and CDR3 sequence profiling were carried out. TCRdb reprocessed the reads via MiXCR and lists one record per CDR3 protein. The repertoire consists of about 290,000 distinct CDR3 sequences, with under 60% occurring once and the leading ten covering under 1.5%. CD8+CD57+ cell expansion, shown by flow cytometry, had occurred in the patients selected for sequencing. Severe acquired aplastic anemia was present in every patient. Germline lookup yields CDR1 WSHSY and CDR2 SAAADI. The CDR3 length is 16 residues. V shed 8 bases and J 4 bases; nucleotides not matched to a gene: 6. Whole-study results and caveats: CD8+ Simpson's diversity in patients was not significantly different from that in controls. A set of more than 25 CD8+ CDR3 sequences was shared between patients and controls, and these sequences appeared highly expressed in patients.

This chain joins TRBV10-2 and TRBJ2-2, with 14 bases that match TRBD2. Sequencing was performed on sorted CD4+, CD8+, or CD8+CD57+ T cells (not recorded which) from PBMCs. The clonotype originates from a human donor with aplastic anemia. The CDR3 DNA is TGCGCCAGCCAGACTAGCGGGGGGGCGGCCACCGGGGAGCTGTTTTTT. Translated, it gives CASQTSGGAATGELFF.